This T cell receptor (beta chain) comes out of a study of CD8+ T cells in alopecia areata. The study's findings and limits: Sharing of TCR sequences between patients (possibly for HLA-related reasons) was less clear than in mice.

The CDR3 sequence is 14 residues long. Germline V gives CDR1 MNHEY, CDR2 SVGAGI. Trimming pared 5 bases from V and 8 bases from J, leaving 16 bases between. Extraction of RNA preceded its reverse transcription into cDNA, which served as the sequencing template. Profiled with immunoSEQ multiplex PCR; TCRdb holds only in-frame clones, not every one. The data hold about 180,000 clones, with 67% observed a single time. For this clone: Its antigen remains unknown.

This chain joins TRBV6-5 and TRBJ2-1, with D possibly being TRBD1 (6 bases). This TCR was recovered from a human donor with alopecia areata. This sample comprised CD8+ T cells sorted from blood, obtained at week 0. The CDR3 region is CASSRTGSLYEQFF. CDR3 DNA: TGTGCCAGCAGTAGAACAGGGAGTCTTTATGAGCAGTTCTTC.